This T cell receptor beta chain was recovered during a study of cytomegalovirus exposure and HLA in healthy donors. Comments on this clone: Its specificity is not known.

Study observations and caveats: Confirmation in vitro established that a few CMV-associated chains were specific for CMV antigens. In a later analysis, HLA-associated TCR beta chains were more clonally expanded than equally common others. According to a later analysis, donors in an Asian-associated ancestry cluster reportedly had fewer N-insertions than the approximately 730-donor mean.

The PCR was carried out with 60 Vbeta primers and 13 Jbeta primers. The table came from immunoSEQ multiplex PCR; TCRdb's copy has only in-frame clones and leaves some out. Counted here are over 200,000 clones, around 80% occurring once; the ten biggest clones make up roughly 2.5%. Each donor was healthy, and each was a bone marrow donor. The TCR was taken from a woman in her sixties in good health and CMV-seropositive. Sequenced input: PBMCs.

The CDR3 nucleotides are TGTGCCAGCAGCCCTGGCTGGGGACAGGGGTTGAATCAGCCCCAGCATTTT. Translation: CASSPGWGQGLNQPQHF. The chain joins TRBV5-8 to TRBJ1-5, with TRBD1 identical over 10 bases. J gave up 4 bases and V 4 bases, and 11 bases lay outside the gene matches. The CDR3 has 17 residues. CDR1 and CDR2 (germline): SGHTS, YDEGEE.